This T cell receptor (beta chain) was sequenced for a study of T cell repertoires in cytomegalovirus infection. Turning to the study itself: Indications came from public TCR beta signatures; they pointed to CMV infection and to a matching HLA type. Overall study findings and caveats: HLA-C-restricted TCR beta clonotypes specific for CMV led the ex vivo response. Adding up the frequency of public TCR beta families identified people who carried CMV plus the relevant HLA.

For this clonotype: The antigen remains undetermined.

TCRdb passed the reads through MiXCR, listing each CDR3 protein once. The data contain about 100,000 distinct CDR3 sequences, 23% of them seen just once; the ten biggest clones take up 35% to 50%. CDR1 is SGHVS and CDR2 is FQNEAQ in the germline V gene. The CDR3 consists of 15 residues. The germline V and J ends were trimmed by 5 bases and 4 bases, with 14 bases remaining between them. The TCR was taken from a human donor in good health (CMV status not recorded). Some clones in this sample may be carry-over from other donors' samples. The gene calls are TRBV7-8 and TRBJ2-2; possibly TRBD1 for D (6 bases). Sample: CD8+ T cells from PBMCs. The CDR3 sequence: CASSPTGMSTGELFF. For the CDR3, the DNA is TGTGCCAGCAGCCCCACAGGGATGAGCACCGGGGAGCTGTTTTTT.